The entry below gives a single TCR beta chain sequence along with its context. This sample stems from a study of blood T cell repertoires in COVID-19. Background on the study: The United States, Italy and Spain were the sources of the acute and convalescent COVID-19 samples. PBMCs, B-cell-depleted T cells, or T cells provided the cDNA or gDNA that made up the material.

From germline, CDR1 is SGHNT and CDR2 YYREEE (reference sequence). Trimming took off 3 bases at V and 6 bases at J, with 9 bases between the two ends. The CDR3 has 12 amino acids. Authors' data handling: Amplifying reference gene primers gave estimates of nucleated cell counts. Generated by immunoSEQ multiplex PCR, the TCRdb table keeps only in-frame clones and is missing some. The V and J calls and the clone size are those of that table, but D and trimming were determined from the DNA. The profile shows about 95,000 clones, roughly 80% of them singletons. What was sequenced was peripheral blood. This clonotype was sampled from a man aged 80 or over with active or convalescent COVID-19. The rearrangement joins TRBV5-4 to TRBJ1-2; tentatively, D is TRBD1 (5 bases). The CDR3 loop is CASSSGGDGYTF. CDR3 DNA: TGTGCCAGCAGCTCGGGGGGGGATGGCTACACCTTC.